Presented here are 19 T cell receptor beta chains from one specimen sequenced in a study of T cells in Graves' hyperthyroidism and ophthalmopathy. Amplified TCR beta CDR3 regions came from RNA transcripts. The HTBI primer set was used in a first-round RT-PCR of the TCR CDR3. From the multiplex PCR reads, TCRdb called clonotypes with MiXCR, one entry per CDR3 protein. This sample has roughly 570,000 distinct CDR3 sequences, with under 60% found just once. Sequences were obtained from peripheral blood or thyroid tissue (not recorded which). These receptors were collected from an adult woman with Graves' disease, either hyperthyroidism or ophthalmopathy (not recorded which).

The gene calls are TRBV2 and TRBJ2-7; a possible D gene is TRBD1 (6 bases). This CDR3 comprises 12 residues. V lost 4 bases and J lost 12, with 16 bases in between. Looked up from germline, CDR1 is SNHLY and CDR2 is FYNNEI. This CDR3 is CASSVRGSGTYF. CDR3 bases: TGTGCCAGCAGTGTGAGGGGGTCGGGAACGTACTTC.

Ten or more counts support this clonotype. The chain is built from TRBV2 and TRBJ1-5; weak D call: TRBD1 (5 bases). The CDR3 spans 14 residues. The ends were cut back, 7 bases at V and 7 bases at J, with 17 bases in the middle. Looked up from germline, CDR1 is SNHLY and CDR2 is FYNNEI. CDR3 loop: CASTPVGTFQPQHF. The DNA for the CDR3 is TGTGCCAGCACGCCGGTCGGGACGTTCCAGCCCCAGCATTTT.

V gene TRBV28 combines with J gene TRBJ1-6, with D perhaps matching TRBD1 (5 bases). CDR3 length equals 16 residues. Germline V gene data show CDR1 as MDHEN and CDR2 as SYDVKM. Trimming cost V 0 bases and J 10 bases, with 16 bases left between them. CDR3 DNA: TGTGCCAGCAGTTTATGGGGACGGTCCGAAGAGTCACCCCTCCACTTT. Protein: CASSLWGRSEESPLHF.

The chain uses TRBV10-3 and TRBJ2-5, with D tentatively TRBD1 or TRBD2 (5 bases each). Germline CDR1 reads ENHRY; CDR2 reads SYGVKD. This CDR3 is 17 amino acids long. V dropped 4 bases and J dropped 0 bases, with 18 bases sitting between them. As DNA, the CDR3 is TGTGCCATCAGTGCCCCAGGATCGGGGCCCTACCAAGAGACCCAGTACTTC. Translated: CAISAPGSGPYQETQYF.

This clonotype was found a few times. The chain has TRBV24-1 and TRBJ2-3; tentatively, D is TRBD1 or TRBD2 (5 bases each). This CDR3 region has 16 residues. Per the germline V gene, CDR1 is KGHDR and CDR2 is SFDVKD. Trimming took off 3 bases at V and 4 bases at J, with 16 bases between the two ends. The CDR3 spells CATSDPSRGTPDTQYF. CDR3 DNA sequence: TGTGCCACCAGTGATCCTTCGAGGGGTACCCCAGATACGCAGTATTTT.

This clonotype has a count of ten or more. The rearrangement uses TRBV12-3 or TRBV12-4 and TRBJ1-4; D uncertain. Trimming left V 7 bases short and J 7 bases short, with 13 bases between. The CDR3 consists of 13 residues. CDR3 region: CASIDDVSEKLFF. The CDR3 DNA reads as TGTGCCAGCATCGACGACGTTAGTGAAAAACTGTTTTTT.

This clonotype came up a few times. V and J are TRBV7-9 and TRBJ2-7; tentatively, D is TRBD1 (5 bases). In germline, CDR1 is SEHNR, CDR2 FQNEAQ (reference sequence). CDR3 length: 15 residues. Trimming left V 5 bases short and J 3 bases short, with 17 bases between. DNA of the CDR3: TGTGCCAGCAGCCTCTCTGACAGACGCGGCTACGAGCAGTACTTC. Its translation is CASSLSDRRGYEQYF.

This clonotype was picked up many times. The chain couples TRBV12-3 or TRBV12-4 to TRBJ1-1; 7 bases fit TRBD1. Trimming took 9 bases from V and 0 from J; bases not matched to a gene: 4. CDR3 length equals 13 residues. The DNA for the CDR3 is TGTGCCAGTCAGGGGGAAATGAACACTGAAGCTTTCTTT. This translates into CASQGEMNTEAFF.

The chain links TRBV7-2 to TRBJ1-5; TRBD1 is a possible D gene (5 bases). V lost 7 bases and J lost 5, with 18 bases in between. The germline CDR1 and CDR2 sequences are SGHTA and FQGNSA. The CDR3 contains 15 residues. CDR3 sequence: CASTPGGASYQPQHF. CDR3 nucleotides: TGTGCCAGCACCCCCGGCGGGGCATCGTATCAGCCCCAGCATTTT.

The V and J genes are TRBV10-3 and TRBJ1-1; a weak D match, TRBD1 (6 bases). The CDR3 has 13 amino acids. Germline V gene lookup returns CDR1 ENHRY and CDR2 SYGVKD. The V end lost 1 base, the J end lost 12 bases, and 15 bases lay between the germline ends. CDR3 amino acids: CAISELDSGLTFF. The CDR3 coding sequence is TGTGCCATCAGTGAGTTGGACAGTGGGTTAACTTTCTTT.

This clonotype appeared many times. The CDR3: CASSYPTRVAGANVLTF. CDR3 nucleotides: TGTGCCAGCAGTTACCCGACTAGGGTGGCAGGGGCCAACGTCCTGACTTTC. The J gene is TRBJ2-6, the V gene TRBV6-6; weak D call: TRBD2 (6 bases). Trimming pared 2 bases from V and 4 bases from J, leaving 15 bases between. Germline V CDR1 and CDR2: MNHNY, SVGAGI (reference sequence). The CDR3 is made up of 17 amino acids.

V gene TRBV25-1 combines with J gene TRBJ2-7; perhaps D is TRBD1 or TRBD2 (5 bases each). V lost 6 bases to trimming and J lost 2 bases, with 32 bases between them. CDR1 MGHDK and CDR2 SYGVNS come from the germline V gene. The length of the CDR3 is 20 residues. The CDR3 sequence: CASSIYLYSARGESAYEQYF. The CDR3 nucleotides read TGTGCCAGCAGCATATATCTCTACAGCGCCAGAGGGGAAAGCGCCTACGAGCAGTACTTC.

This chain connects TRBV7-9 to TRBJ1-2; D is undetermined. The germline CDR1 and CDR2 sequences are SEHNR and FQNEAQ (reference sequence). Trimming cost V 5 bases and J 7 bases, with 8 bases left between them. The CDR3 contains 11 residues. As DNA, the CDR3 is TGTGCCAGCAGCCAAACTGGTGGCTACACCTTC. This gives the protein CASSQTGGYTF.

The chain uses TRBV11-2 and TRBJ2-7, with D perhaps TRBD2 (6 bases). The CDR3 contains 14 residues. CDR1 is SGHAT, CDR2 FQNNGV, per germline. V was pared by 7 bases and J by 0 bases, with 13 bases between. CDR3 sequence reads: CASTYSTSSYEQYF. The CDR3 nucleotides read TGTGCCAGCACCTACTCGACTAGCTCCTACGAGCAGTACTTC.

The chain couples TRBV11-2 to TRBJ1-3; no definite D call. Per germline, CDR1 SGHAT and CDR2 FQNNGV. The CDR3 runs 15 residues. V was clipped by 7 bases and J by 3 bases, with 16 bases between them. CDR3 region: CASNPLRRGGNTIYF. The CDR3 nucleotides are TGTGCCAGCAACCCGTTGCGGCGGGGTGGAAACACCATATATTTT. The full variable domain, in which reference TRBV11-2 and TRBJ1-3 provide the parts outside the CDR3, is EAGVAQSPRYKIIEKRQSVAFWCNPISGHATLYWYQQILGQGPKLLIQFQNNGVVDDSQLPKDRFSAERLKGVDSTLKIQPAKLEDSAVYLCASNPLRRGGNTIYFGEGSWLTVV.

This clonotype was seen ten or more times. The chain combines TRBV10-3 with TRBJ2-2, with D possibly called TRBD1 or TRBD2 (6 bases each). The V gene's germline CDR1 is ENHRY and CDR2 SYGVKD. The V and J ends lost 10 bases and 0 bases respectively, with 15 bases between them. This CDR3 comprises 15 residues. The CDR3 sequence: CATGAGRANTGELFF. The CDR3 DNA reads TGTGCCACGGGGGCCGGCAGGGCGAACACCGGGGAGCTGTTTTTT.

This clonotype was found many times. The V call is TRBV20-1, the J call TRBJ2-2, with D unclear. Trimming took off 6 bases at V and 3 bases at J, with 14 bases between the two ends. The CDR3 is made up of 14 amino acids. Germline values: CDR1 DFQATT, CDR2 SNEGSKA (reference sequence). As DNA, the CDR3 is TGCAGTGCCCGGCTCGGCGGTTACACCGGGGAGCTGTTTTTT. It specifies CSARLGGYTGELFF.

In this sample, this clonotype turned up a few times. The chain uses TRBV10-3 and TRBJ2-5, with 10 bases that match TRBD2. V lost 6 bases, J lost 13 bases, and 14 bases stayed unmatched. The germline V gene has CDR1 ENHRY and CDR2 SYGVKD. The CDR3 sequence is 14 residues long. CDR3: CAISLGDSGRNWYF. The DNA of the CDR3 is TGTGCCATCAGCCTAGGGGATAGCGGGAGGAATTGGTACTTC.

This clonotype was seen at least ten times. The V gene is TRBV9, the J gene TRBJ2-2; no reliable D call. The germline gives CDR1 SGDLS, CDR2 YYNGEE. CDR3 length: 19 residues. V was pared by 4 bases and J by 0 bases, with 22 bases between. CDR3 region: CASSFNPLGRRANTGELFF. The DNA of the CDR3 is TGTGCCAGCAGCTTCAACCCCCTAGGGCGACGGGCGAACACCGGGGAGCTGTTTTTT.